This T cell receptor beta chain originates from a study of blood T cell repertoires in COVID-19. The overall study: From T cells, B-cell-depleted T cells, or PBMCs came the material, which was cDNA or gDNA.

Ages ranged from about 18 to 90 years, with residence in more than 20 US areas. TCRdb keeps only in-frame clones here, not all; method: immunoSEQ multiplex PCR. The data hold 250,000 to 300,000 clones, with 85% to 90% observed a single time. Germline CDR1 reads SGHRS; CDR2 reads YFSETQ. Trimming took off 4 bases at V and 0 bases at J, with 7 bases between the two ends. The CDR3 totals 13 residues. The chain employs TRBV5-1 and TRBJ1-1; no definite D call. This TCR came from a woman aged 55-70 years who had recovered from COVID-19. Sequenced material: PBMCs or T cells enriched from blood (not recorded which). Here the CDR3 DNA reads TGCGCCAGCAGCGCCACATTGAACACTGAAGCTTTCTTT. It encodes CASSATLNTEAFF.